Listed here is a single TCR beta chain. The study enrolled patients aged 18 to 65 with newly diagnosed hyperthyroidism of under 2 months' duration. Using around 10 ml of fresh peripheral blood, PBMCs were prepared. This sample is drawn from a study of T cells in Graves' hyperthyroidism and ophthalmopathy. As for the study in general: Peripheral blood was taken when the disease was first diagnosed, before any treatment began.

The CDR3 regions of TCR beta were amplified from RNA transcripts. The TCR CDR3 was amplified in a first-round RT-PCR using the HTBI primer set. TCRdb re-analysed the multiplex PCR reads in MiXCR, keeping a single row per CDR3 protein. The data show roughly 300,000 distinct CDR3 sequences, roughly 21% seen once. The sequenced material came from blood. This clonotype was sampled from a woman between 45 and 60 years old with Graves' hyperthyroidism.

This CDR3 reads CASSVMLSSGAGRPEGQYF. The CDR3 DNA reads TGTGCCAGCAGCGTAATGTTGTCCTCCGGGGCGGGCAGGCCAGAGGGGCAGTACTTC. This chain joins TRBV11-2 and TRBJ2-7; D assignment may be TRBD1 or TRBD2 (5 bases each). Trimming took 5 bases from V and 9 from J, leaving 35 bases between them. Germline V gene data show CDR1 as SGHAT and CDR2 as FQNNGV. This CDR3 is built from 19 residues.